The rows below give T cell receptor beta chains drawn from one sample of a study of shared clonotypes between healthy human individuals. Assay: immunoSEQ multiplex PCR; the TCRdb copy retains only in-frame clones and omits some. The profile shows millions of clones, 85% to 95% of them singletons. The sample comprised naive CD4+ T cells from PBMCs. The source of these receptors is a man aged 18 to 35 in good health. Some clones in this sample may be carry-over from other donors' samples. Both conserved end residues are part of each CDR3. A D gene is named only where the DNA matches it firmly. Where a row states a size, it is once, few, many or the class of an expanded clone; other rows omit it.

TRBJ2-3 - TRBV5-4 TRBD1 CASSFDRGLLSSTDTQYF TGTGCCAGCAGCTTTGACAGGGGGCTCCTTTCTAGCACAGATACGCAGTATTTT
TRBJ1-2 - TRBV5-1 - CASSYTANYGYTF TGCGCCAGCAGCTATACAGCAAACTATGGCTACACCTTC
TRBJ2-5 - TRBV15 - CATSAGYETQYF TGTGCCACCAGCGCGGGCTACGAGACCCAGTACTTC
TRBJ2-2 - TRBV11-2 - CASSLRGHGNTGELFF TGTGCCAGCAGCTTACGTGGGCACGGGAACACCGGGGAGCTGTTTTTT
TRBJ2-3 - TRBV27 TRBD2 CASSFSRLAGGSSGDTQYF TGTGCCAGCAGTTTTAGCCGGCTAGCGGGGGGGTCAAGCGGAGATACGCAGTATTTT
TRBJ2-7 - TRBV21-1 - CASSIRHRGLTLEQYF TGTGCCAGCAGCATTCGTCACAGGGGGCTCACCCTCGAGCAGTACTTC
TRBJ2-2 - TRBV27 - CASSFRTGELFF TGTGCCAGCAGTTTCCGAACCGGGGAGCTGTTTTTT
TRBJ2-1 - TRBV5-3 - CARSPSSSGEQFF TGTGCCAGAAGCCCATCTAGCTCCGGTGAGCAGTTCTTC
TRBJ1-2 - TRBV28 TRBD1 CAGGSTGGDYGYTF TGTGCCGGAGGATCCACAGGGGGGGACTATGGCTACACCTTC
TRBJ1-5 - TRBV5-1 - CASSLGSTPNQPQHF TGCGCCAGCAGCTTGGGGTCAACCCCAAATCAGCCCCAGCATTTT
TRBJ1-2 - TRBV19 TRBD1 CASSTRQGGSGYTF TGTGCCAGTAGTACCCGACAGGGAGGTAGCGGCTACACCTTC
TRBJ2-1 - TRBV6-1 - CASKRSTGSNEQFF TGTGCCAGCAAAAGGAGTACAGGCTCCAATGAGCAGTTCTTC
TRBJ1-2 once TRBV28 TRBD1 CASSSTDRGYYGYTF TGTGCCAGCAGTTCCACGGACAGGGGTTACTATGGCTACACCTTC
TRBJ1-1 - TRBV19 TRBD1 CASSSQGELSEAFF TGTGCCAGTAGTTCTCAGGGGGAATTGAGTGAAGCTTTCTTT
TRBJ2-3 - TRBV29-1 TRBD2 CSVGGGTDTQYF TGCAGCGTGGGGGGAGGGACAGATACGCAGTATTTT
TRBJ1-4 - TRBV27 - CASSLSQGTSEKLFF TGTGCCAGCAGTTTGTCCCAGGGAACGAGTGAAAAACTGTTTTTT